The 17 T cell receptor beta chains reported below all come from one sample, sequenced in a study of blood T cell repertoires in COVID-19. Clones were sequenced by immunoSEQ multiplex PCR, and TCRdb holds only the in-frame ones, with some missing. The sample holds 100,000 or so clones, over 75% seen once. Input material: peripheral blood. The source of these receptors is a woman in her sixties or seventies with acute or convalescent COVID-19.

Only one count was recorded for this clone. V usage is TRBV20-1 and J usage is TRBJ2-1, with D uncertain. Germline values: CDR1 DFQATT, CDR2 SNEGSKA (reference sequence). The CDR3 has 10 residues. CDR3 nucleotides: TGCAGCGTCCTAGAATATGAGCAGTTCTTC. Encoded protein: CSVLEYEQFF.

The V gene is TRBV9, the J gene TRBJ2-1; D remains ambiguous. Trimming took 4 bases from V and 7 from J, leaving 12 bases between them. Germline V gives CDR1 SGDLS, CDR2 YYNGEE. This CDR3 spans 13 amino acids. The CDR3 loop is CASSLGLWNEQFF. In DNA form, the CDR3 reads TGTGCCAGCAGCTTGGGCCTTTGGAATGAGCAGTTCTTC.

The V call is TRBV19, the J call TRBJ1-5; 10 bases agree with TRBD1. CDR1 LNHDA and CDR2 SQIVND come from the germline V gene (reference sequence). CDR3 length equals 17 residues. After removal of 4 bases from V and 2 bases from J, the junction contained 8 bases not matched to a gene. In DNA, the CDR3 is TGTGCCAGTAGTAACCGGGACAGGGGTTCGGGCAATCAGCCCCAGCATTTT. This codes for CASSNRDRGSGNQPQHF.

J is TRBJ2-7 and V is TRBV5-8; TRBD1 aligns across 7 bases. CDR3 size: 15 residues. CDR1 is SGHTS, CDR2 YDEGEE, per germline. Losses at the gene ends were 4 bases for V and 4 bases for J; bases not matched to a gene: 11. Here the CDR3 reads CASSEVGTALYEQYV. CDR3 nucleotide sequence: TGTGCCAGCAGCGAAGTAGGGACAGCCCTTTACGAGCAGTACGTC.

The gene calls are TRBV7-9 and TRBJ2-1, with TRBD2 as a possible D gene (6 bases). The V gene lost 4 bases and the J gene lost 15 bases, with 19 bases spanning the gap. Germline CDR1 and CDR2: SEHNR and FQNEAQ (reference sequence). The CDR3 covers 13 residues. DNA of the CDR3: TGTGCCAGCAGCTACCCGGTGCGGGGAGAGAGGTTCTTC. As protein: CASSYPVRGERFF.

This chain uses TRBV16 with TRBJ1-1; D not resolved. Germline loops: CDR1 KGHSY, CDR2 FQNENV. Trimming left V 4 bases short and J 5 bases short, with 14 bases between. The CDR3 loop spans 14 amino acids. CDR3 nucleotides: TGTGCCAGCAGCCTTAGGGATGGAGGAACTGAAGCTTTCTTT. Translating it yields CASSLRDGGTEAFF.

The rearrangement joins TRBV28 to TRBJ1-2; a possible D gene is TRBD1 (6 bases). V lost 5 bases, J lost 0 bases, and 16 bases lay in between. Germline CDR1 reads MDHEN; CDR2 reads SYDVKM. The CDR3 is made up of 16 amino acids. For the CDR3, the DNA is TGTGCCAGCAGTCGTGGGGGCCTCCCCACTAACTATGGCTACACCTTC. Protein: CASSRGGLPTNYGYTF.

The chain couples TRBV25-1 to TRBJ2-3, with D tentatively TRBD2 (6 bases). Germline V CDR1 and CDR2: MGHDK, SYGVNS. This CDR3 has 15 amino acids. Trimming took 0 bases from V and 6 from J, leaving 13 bases between them. The CDR3 loop reads CASSEYRGLRDTQYF. CDR3 DNA: TGTGCCAGCAGTGAATACCGGGGACTTAGGGATACGCAGTATTTT.

The gene calls are TRBV5-1 and TRBJ1-3; D is possibly TRBD1 (5 bases). This CDR3 is built from 15 residues. V was cut by 0 bases and J by 0 bases, with 7 bases left in between. Germline CDR1 and CDR2: SGHRS and YFSETQ. The CDR3 sequence is CASSLEGVSGNTIYF. The CDR3 DNA sequence: TGCGCCAGCAGCTTGGAAGGGGTCTCTGGAAACACCATATATTTT.

This clone appeared a single time. The chain couples TRBV19 to TRBJ1-3, with D possibly TRBD1 on 6 matching bases. V was pared by 6 bases and J by 0 bases, with 12 bases between. This CDR3 comprises 15 residues. Germline V gene lookup returns CDR1 LNHDA and CDR2 SQIVND (reference sequence). The CDR3 sequence is CASRDSLNSGNTIYF. The CDR3, as DNA: TGTGCCAGTAGGGACAGCCTTAACTCTGGAAACACCATATATTTT. The full variable domain, with the rest looked up from reference TRBV19 and TRBJ1-3, is DGGITQSPKYLFRKEGQNVTLSCEQNLNHDAMYWYRQDPGQGLRLIYYSQIVNDFQKGDIAEGYSVSREKKESFPLTVTSAQKNPTAFYLCASRDSLNSGNTIYFGEGSWLTVV.

This clone was detected once. The genes are TRBV5-6 and TRBJ2-1, with TRBD2 matching 11 bases. The ends lost 4 bases at V and 3 bases at J; junction bases unmatched: 6. Germline V gene lookup returns CDR1 SGHDT and CDR2 YYEEEE. This CDR3 has 16 amino acids. DNA for the CDR3: TGTGCCAGCAGCCAAGGGACTAGCGGAGACTACAATGAGCAGTTCTTC. This encodes CASSQGTSGDYNEQFF.

The chain employs TRBV29-1 and TRBJ1-1; D possibly corresponds to TRBD1 (6 bases). V gave up 6 bases and J gave up 0 bases, with 14 bases separating them. The CDR3 has 14 residues. Germline V lookup: CDR1 SQVTM, CDR2 ANQGSEA. The CDR3 region is CSVPGRGLNTEAFF. The CDR3 DNA reads as TGCAGCGTACCTGGCAGGGGCCTGAACACTGAAGCTTTCTTT.

The chain links TRBV7-2 to TRBJ2-3; D may be TRBD2 (6 bases). CDR3 size: 17 residues. CDR1 SGHTA and CDR2 FQGNSA come from the germline V gene. V lost 4 bases and J lost 2, with 19 bases in between. For the CDR3, the DNA is TGTGCCAGCAGCTCAGGCCGGGACTCAGGATACACAGATACGCAGTATTTT. Translation: CASSSGRDSGYTDTQYF.

The J gene is TRBJ2-1, the V gene TRBV28; 14 bases map to TRBD2. The CDR3 has 16 residues. The ends lost 6 bases at V and 7 bases at J; junction bases unmatched: 8. CDR1 MDHEN and CDR2 SYDVKM come from the germline V gene. CDR3 residues: CASSVTSGRVGNEQFF. Written as DNA, the CDR3 is TGTGCCAGCAGCGTGACTAGCGGGAGGGTAGGGAATGAGCAGTTCTTC.

The V call is TRBV4-2, the J call TRBJ1-2, with D unclear. This CDR3 has 16 residues. Trimming cost V 0 bases and J 7 bases, with 18 bases left between them. The germline CDR1 and CDR2 sequences are LGHNA and YNFKEQ. Written as DNA, the CDR3 is TGTGCCAGCAGCCAAGATCGGAGGAGGGCGACTCGTGGCTACACCTTC. It specifies CASSQDRRRATRGYTF.

V gene TRBV2 combines with J gene TRBJ1-5; tentative D call: TRBD1 (5 bases). The CDR3 is 14 amino acids. The germline V gene encodes CDR1 SNHLY and CDR2 FYNNEI. The V end lost 2 bases, the J end lost 2 bases, and 7 bases lay between the germline ends. The CDR3 bases are TGTGCCAGCAGTGAATTAGGGGGCAATCAGCCCCAGCATTTT. Protein: CASSELGGNQPQHF.

The chain employs TRBV9 and TRBJ2-3; the match to TRBD1 covers 9 bases. Germline V gene sequence: CDR1 SGDLS, CDR2 YYNGEE. This CDR3 region has 14 residues. The V segment lost 4 bases and the J segment 6 bases; nucleotides outside the gene matches: 6. This CDR3 is CASSPSGTGDTQYF. CDR3 bases: TGTGCCAGCAGCCCCTCCGGGACAGGGGATACGCAGTATTTT.